This passage covers 11 T cell receptor beta chains from one sample sequenced in a study of cytomegalovirus exposure and HLA in healthy donors. PCR employed 60 Vbeta and 13 Jbeta primers. Clones were read by immunoSEQ multiplex PCR, and TCRdb kept only the in-frame ones, dropping some. The sample has some 120,000 clones, 74% seen once. Sequencing used PBMCs. All receptors derive from a man aged 25 to 45 in good health and CMV-seropositive.

This clone was recorded only once. The V gene is TRBV7-9, the J gene TRBJ2-1; a possible D gene is TRBD2 (5 bases). V was clipped by 4 bases and J by 2 bases, with 12 bases between them. The germline CDR1 and CDR2 sequences are SEHNR and FQNEAQ (reference sequence). The CDR3 is 15 amino acids. The CDR3 is CASSSLATPYNEQFF. Written as DNA, the CDR3 is TGTGCCAGCAGCTCTCTAGCTACACCCTACAATGAGCAGTTCTTC.

The J gene is TRBJ1-2, the V gene TRBV28, with TRBD1 as a possible D gene (6 bases). The CDR3 length is 16 residues. Trimming removed 5 bases at V and 5 bases at J, with 21 bases between. The germline V gene has CDR1 MDHEN and CDR2 SYDVKM. CDR3 DNA sequence: TGTGCCAGCAGTAACAACAGGGATTCTTTAGGTTATGGCTACACCTTC. As protein: CASSNNRDSLGYGYTF.

The CDR3 DNA is TGTGCCAGCAGCTTAGGTATAGGGGGCCAAGGCTATGGCTACACCTTC. Protein sequence: CASSLGIGGQGYGYTF. This chain uses TRBV7-2 with TRBJ1-2, with 7 bases fitting TRBD1. After removal of 1 base from V and 4 bases from J, the junction contained 9 bases not matched to a gene. This CDR3 is built from 16 residues. Germline V gene lookup returns CDR1 SGHTA and CDR2 FQGNSA.

V gene TRBV9 combines with J gene TRBJ2-5; 7 bases fit TRBD2. Germline V gene data show CDR1 as SGDLS and CDR2 as YYNGEE. The CDR3 spans 14 residues. Trimming took 2 bases from V and 1 from J; bases not matched to a gene: 2. CDR3 loop: CASSVGGFQETQYF. CDR3 DNA: TGTGCCAGCAGCGTCGGGGGGTTCCAAGAGACCCAGTACTTC. Full variable domain (remainder filled in from reference TRBV9 and TRBJ2-5): DSGVTQTPKHLITATGQRVTLRCSPRSGDLSVYWYQQSLDQGLQFLIQYYNGEERAKGNILERFSAQQFPDLHSELNLSSLELGDSALYFCASSVGGFQETQYFGPGTRLLVL.

The CDR3 region is CASSLSYRGPYEQYF. CDR3 sequence (DNA): TGTGCCAGCAGCTTATCTTATAGGGGGCCCTACGAGCAGTACTTC. V gene TRBV11-3 combines with J gene TRBJ2-7; 7 nucleotides match TRBD1. In germline, CDR1 is SGHNT, CDR2 YENEEA. V lost 2 bases, J lost 2 bases, and 6 bases stayed unmatched. This CDR3 is 15 amino acids long.

A note on this clone: Distinct nucleotide sequences in the sample also encode this CDR3. The chain links TRBV29-1 to TRBJ2-7; TRBD1 aligns across 9 bases. V lost 3 bases and J lost 2; bases outside the gene matches: 2. This CDR3 has 13 residues. CDR1 and CDR2 (germline): SQVTM, ANQGSEA. The CDR3 protein is CSVEGQGTYEQYF. The DNA of the CDR3 is TGCAGCGTTGAGGGACAGGGAACCTACGAGCAGTACTTC.

This sequence joins TRBV10-2 and TRBJ1-1; TRBD1 agrees at 10 bases. Losses at the gene ends were 0 bases for V and 0 bases for J; bases not matched to a gene: 7. Germline V gene lookup returns CDR1 WSHSY and CDR2 SAAADI. There are 18 residues in the CDR3. CDR3 protein: CASSESVRQGAMNTEAFF. The CDR3 coding sequence is TGCGCCAGCAGTGAGTCGGTGCGACAGGGGGCGATGAACACTGAAGCTTTCTTT.

This clone was observed a few times. V gene TRBV4-1 combines with J gene TRBJ1-1; a possible D gene is TRBD1 (6 bases). V lost 2 bases, J lost 1 base, and 11 bases lay in between. The CDR3 runs to 15 residues. CDR1 MGHRA and CDR2 YSYEKL come from the germline V gene. The CDR3 spells CASSQPGHRNTEAFF. The CDR3 DNA follows: TGCGCCAGCAGCCAACCGGGACACCGGAACACTGAAGCTTTCTTT.

V usage is TRBV20-1 and J usage is TRBJ2-3; D is uncertain. The CDR3 length is 10 residues. The V gene's germline CDR1 is DFQATT and CDR2 SNEGSKA (reference sequence). The V end lost 5 bases, the J end lost 6 bases, and 6 bases lay between the germline ends. The CDR3 DNA sequence: TGCAGTGCTGGCCCGGATACGCAGTATTTT. This gives the protein CSAGPDTQYF.

This chain joins TRBV30 and TRBJ1-3; possible D gene TRBD1, 5 bases. The CDR3 consists of 15 residues. V lost 4 bases and J 9 bases, leaving 22 bases between the germline ends. The V gene's germline CDR1 is GTSNPN and CDR2 SVGIG (reference sequence). The DNA for the CDR3 is TGTGCCTGGAACCGACAGTCTCTAGGGAAGGGCACCATATATTTT. It translates to CAWNRQSLGKGTIYF.

This rearrangement joins TRBV5-6 to TRBJ2-5, with D uncertain. Germline V lookup: CDR1 SGHDT, CDR2 YYEEEE. V gave up 0 bases and J gave up 1 base, with 10 bases separating them. This CDR3 comprises 15 residues. The CDR3 loop is CASSLGGPSQETQYF. The CDR3 DNA reads as TGTGCCAGCAGCTTGGGTGGGCCCAGCCAAGAGACCCAGTACTTC.